This paragraph covers one T cell receptor (beta chain) sequence. The antigen is undetermined. The junction and the germline gene differ at one end; a read error may be behind it. Total RNA, at least 6 micrograms per sample, was extracted from PBMCs. This sample stems from a study of blood T cells in healthy people across ages. Overall study findings and caveats: No one knew whether donors had CMV, which possibly confounded expanded clonotype changes. Measured against age, TCR beta diversity per million T cells decreased in a roughly linear manner.

The CDR3 extends over 12 amino acids. Germline V gives CDR1 MNHNY, CDR2 SVGAGI (reference sequence). Next came a second PCR, run for about 7 to 12 cycles, which used a sample-barcoded 5' primer along with a J-beta primer mix. Every sample gave at least 2.5 million paired-end reads containing CDR3. TCRdb re-derived calls from the 5' RACE reads in MiXCR, one entry per CDR3 protein. The sample contains around 1.5 million distinct CDR3 sequences, roughly 60% of which appear only once. The receptor's source is a young man in good health. The rearrangement joins TRBV6-6 to TRBJ2-7, with a possible D match to TRBD1 (6 bases). The material sequenced was blood. CDR3: CASRPHEGEQDF. Here the CDR3 DNA reads TGTGCCAGCAGGCCACACGAGGGGGAGCAGGACTTC.